This TCR beta chain came from a study of blood T cell repertoires in COVID-19. Whole-study context: Samples representing acute and convalescent COVID-19 were sourced from the United States, Italy and Spain. T cells, B-cell-depleted T cells, or PBMCs supplied cDNA or gDNA.

Germline V lookup: CDR1 LGHNA, CDR2 YNFKEQ. The CDR3 covers 12 residues. Trimming took off 4 bases at V and 5 bases at J, with 9 bases between the two ends. The authors' processing: Reference gene primer amplification gave estimated nucleated cell counts. Here immunoSEQ multiplex PCR was the method, and the copy in TCRdb shows in-frame clones only, minus some. The DNA was the basis for D and trimming; V, J and clone size are from that table. Of fewer than 150,000 clones detected, approximately 84% appear once; the ten largest clones hold approximately 20%. The sample was peripheral blood. The chain uses TRBV4-2 and TRBJ2-7; no firm D call. This TCR was sampled from a woman aged 45-60 years who had recovered from COVID-19. The CDR3 DNA reads as TGTGCCAGCAGCCGGGCCACACACGAGCAGTACTTC. Translated, it gives CASSRATHEQYF.